The rows below give T cell receptor beta chains drawn from one sample of a study of T cell repertoires in cytomegalovirus infection. MiXCR, run by TCRdb on the reads, gives a single entry per CDR3 protein. The table records 85,000 to 130,000 distinct CDR3 sequences, less than 25% of them present only once. Sequences were obtained from CD8+ T cells from PBMCs. The receptor source for this set is a human donor in good health (CMV status not recorded). Some clones in this sample may be carry-over from other donors' samples. Both conserved end residues are part of each CDR3. D genes are given only for firm matches. Rows give clone size only sometimes, using once, few, many, or a class for an expanded clone.

J gene	clone size	D gene	V gene	CDR3 protein	CDR3 DNA
TRBJ2-1	few	-	TRBV14	CASSQVLVGGGKQFF	TGTGCCAGCAGCCAAGTATTAGTAGGAGGGGGAAAACAGTTCTTC
TRBJ1-6	-	TRBD1	TRBV20-1	CSAPPGQVNSPLHF	TGCAGTGCCCCCCCGGGACAGGTTAATTCACCCCTCCACTTT
TRBJ2-7	few	-	TRBV5-1	CASRDRGEQYF	TGCGCCAGCCGAGATAGAGGGGAGCAGTACTTC
TRBJ2-1	-	-	TRBV27	CASSSIGLYNEQFF	TGTGCCAGCAGTTCAATAGGGTTATACAATGAGCAGTTCTTC
TRBJ2-7	-	-	TRBV30	CAWIDAYEQYF	TGTGCCTGGATCGATGCCTACGAGCAGTACTTC
TRBJ1-4	few	TRBD1	TRBV7-9	CASSYNPGQGGEKLFF	TGTGCCAGCAGCTATAACCCGGGACAGGGGGGAGAAAAACTGTTTTTT
TRBJ2-4	many	-	TRBV12-3/TRBV12-4	CASSPTTTGNIQYF	TGTGCCAGCAGCCCCACGACGACCGGAAACATTCAGTACTTC
TRBJ2-5	-	-	TRBV7-8	CASSLVAVQETQYF	TGTGCCAGCAGCTTAGTGGCAGTTCAAGAGACCCAGTACTTC
TRBJ2-3	many	TRBD2	TRBV20-1	CSASEAGGADTQYF	TGCAGTGCGAGTGAGGCGGGAGGGGCAGATACGCAGTATTTT
TRBJ2-2	-	-	TRBV25-1	CASSERPERRTTGELFF	TGTGCCAGCAGTGAACGCCCCGAGCGGAGAACTACCGGGGAGCTGTTTTTT
TRBJ2-3	many	-	TRBV11-2	CASSYWTGKRETDTQYF	TGTGCCAGCAGCTATTGGACAGGAAAGCGGGAAACAGATACGCAGTATTTT
TRBJ2-1	-	TRBD2	TRBV6-2/TRBV6-3	CASTREPVYEQFF	TGTGCCAGCACGCGGGAGCCTGTATATGAGCAGTTCTTC
TRBJ1-3	many	-	TRBV20-1	CSARALGTSGNTIYF	TGCAGTGCTAGAGCTCTCGGGACTTCTGGAAACACCATATATTTT
TRBJ1-3	many	-	TRBV4-1	CASSLDSGNTIYF	TGCGCCAGCAGCCTGGACTCTGGAAACACCATATATTTT
TRBJ1-6	many	-	TRBV9	CASSGGQPSSYNSPLHF	TGTGCCAGCAGCGGTGGACAGCCTAGCTCCTATAATTCACCCCTCCACTTT
TRBJ2-7	-	TRBD1	TRBV20-1	CSARDWAGGSYEQYF	TGCAGTGCTAGAGATTGGGCAGGGGGCTCCTACGAGCAGTACTTC
TRBJ2-5	-	-	TRBV12-3/TRBV12-4	CASRYLMQQETQYF	TGTGCCAGCAGATACTTAATGCAACAAGAGACCCAGTACTTC
TRBJ1-1	many	-	TRBV7-9	CASSLSGLNTEAFF	TGTGCCAGCAGCTTATCAGGGCTGAACACTGAAGCTTTCTTT
TRBJ1-1	-	-	TRBV5-6	CASSLFDRSVLDTEAFF	TGTGCCAGCAGCTTGTTTGACCGGTCGGTATTGGATACTGAAGCTTTCTTT
TRBJ2-3	few	-	TRBV7-3	CASSRGGAGDTQYF	TGTGCCAGCTCGCGCGGAGGGGCGGGAGATACGCAGTATTTT
TRBJ2-5	many	TRBD2	TRBV7-9	CASATSGPYQETQYF	TGTGCCAGCGCAACTAGCGGTCCGTACCAAGAGACCCAGTACTTC
TRBJ2-3	-	TRBD2	TRBV20-1	CSASSGGTDTQYF	TGCAGTGCCTCTAGCGGGGGCACAGATACGCAGTATTTT
TRBJ2-1	-	TRBD2	TRBV27	CASSPMTSGSISYNEQFF	TGTGCCAGCAGTCCGATGACTAGCGGGAGCATCTCCTACAATGAGCAGTTCTTC
TRBJ2-7	many	-	TRBV11-2	CASSLASSYEQYF	TGTGCCAGCAGCTTAGCGAGCTCCTACGAGCAGTACTTC
TRBJ2-7	-	TRBD2	TRBV15	CATSITGLANSYEQYF	TGTGCCACCAGCATTACGGGACTAGCGAACTCCTACGAGCAGTACTTC
TRBJ2-3	many	TRBD2	TRBV7-9	CASSEGAGSPDTQYF	TGTGCCAGCAGCGAGGGAGCGGGGAGTCCAGATACGCAGTATTTT
TRBJ2-5	-	-	TRBV7-3	CASSLGAEGWEETQYF	TGTGCCAGCAGCTTAGGGGCCGAAGGCTGGGAGGAGACCCAGTACTTC
TRBJ2-1	-	-	TRBV10-3	CAISDEGEQFF	TGTGCCATCAGTGACGAAGGTGAGCAGTTCTTC
TRBJ2-7	-	TRBD2	TRBV4-1	CASSQSYQAGAYERYF	TGCGCCAGCAGCCAATCCTATCAAGCGGGAGCTTATGAGCGGTACTTC
TRBJ2-1	many	TRBD2	TRBV7-8	CASSPTRGGWGGNEQFF	TGTGCCAGCAGCCCCACCCGGGGAGGGTGGGGGGGCAATGAGCAGTTCTTC
TRBJ2-2	many	-	TRBV7-2	CASSLSNRQANTGELFF	TGTGCCAGCAGCTTATCAAACCGACAGGCTAACACCGGGGAGCTGTTTTTT
TRBJ2-1	-	-	TRBV19	CASRRHNYNEQFF	TGTGCCAGTAGGCGCCACAACTACAATGAGCAGTTCTTC